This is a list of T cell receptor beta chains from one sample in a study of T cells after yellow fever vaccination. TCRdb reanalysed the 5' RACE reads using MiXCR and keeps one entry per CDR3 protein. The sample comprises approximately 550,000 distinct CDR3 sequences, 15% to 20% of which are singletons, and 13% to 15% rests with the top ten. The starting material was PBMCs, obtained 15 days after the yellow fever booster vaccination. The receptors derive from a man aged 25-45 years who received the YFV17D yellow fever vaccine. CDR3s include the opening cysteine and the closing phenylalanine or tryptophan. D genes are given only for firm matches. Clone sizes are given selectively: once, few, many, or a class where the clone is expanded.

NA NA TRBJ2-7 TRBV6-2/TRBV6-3 TGTGCCAGCCGGGACTTTGGGTACGAGCAGTACTTC CASRDFGYEQYF
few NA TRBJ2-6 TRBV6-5 TGTGCCAGCAGTTCCAGACTGATCTCTGGGGCCAACGTCCTGACTTTC CASSSRLISGANVLTF
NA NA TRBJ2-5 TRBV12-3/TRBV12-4 TGTGCCAGCAGTTTCTCGGACTTTGAGACCCAGTACTTC CASSFSDFETQYF
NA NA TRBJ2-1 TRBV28 TGTGCCAGCAGTTTAAGATTGATAGACAATGAGCAGTTCTTC CASSLRLIDNEQFF
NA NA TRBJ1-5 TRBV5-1 TGCGCCGCATTCGAGGGACCCAATCAGCCCCAGCATTTT CAAFEGPNQPQHF
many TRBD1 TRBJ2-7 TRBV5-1 TGTGCCAGCAGCGCCGGGACAGGGGGCTACGAGCAGTACTTC CASSAGTGGYEQYF
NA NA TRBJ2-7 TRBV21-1 TGTGCCAGCAGCATAACAAGGCGAGGGGACGAGCAGTACTTC CASSITRRGDEQYF
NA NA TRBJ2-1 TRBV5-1 TGCGCCAGCAGCTTCCGTGCAGAGAATGAGCAGTTCTTC CASSFRAENEQFF
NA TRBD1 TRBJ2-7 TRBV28 TGTGCCAGCAGCATCCCGACAGGGATACTTCACAAGCAGTACTTC CASSIPTGILHKQYF
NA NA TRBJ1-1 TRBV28 TGTGCCAGCAGTTTTGCGGGGAACACTGAAGCTTTCTTT CASSFAGNTEAFF
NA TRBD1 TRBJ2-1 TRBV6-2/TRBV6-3 TGTGCCAGCAGTTACTCCCTACAGGGGGACAGCTCCTACAATGAGCAGTTCTTC CASSYSLQGDSSYNEQFF
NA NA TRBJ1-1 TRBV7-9 TGTGCCAGCAGCTTATATTGGCGTTACAACACTGAAGCTTTCTTT CASSLYWRYNTEAFF
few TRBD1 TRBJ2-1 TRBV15 TGTGCCACCAGCAACAGGGGGCCCTACAATGAGCAGTTCTTC CATSNRGPYNEQFF
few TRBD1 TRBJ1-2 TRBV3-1 TGTGCCAGCAGCCCCTGGGACAGGGCCTATGGCTACACCTTC CASSPWDRAYGYTF
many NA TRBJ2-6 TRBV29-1 TGCAGCCCCCCAAGCCCTGGCCTCTCGCCCTCTGGGGCCAACGTCCTGACTTTC CSPPSPGLSPSGANVLTF
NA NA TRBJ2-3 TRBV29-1 TGCAGCGCGAGCAGCGGAGCTAGCACAGATACGCAGTATTTT CSASSGASTDTQYF
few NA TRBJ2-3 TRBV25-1 TGTGCCAGCAGTGAATACCAGACAGGAAAAACAGATACGCAGTATTTT CASSEYQTGKTDTQYF
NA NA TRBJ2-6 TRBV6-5 TGTGCCAGCAGTTACACTCAGGGTTCTGGGGCCAACGTCCTGACTTTC CASSYTQGSGANVLTF
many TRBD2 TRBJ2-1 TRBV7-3 TGTGCCAGCAGCCCCGCGGCGGGAGTAGTCTATGAGCAGTTCTTC CASSPAAGVVYEQFF
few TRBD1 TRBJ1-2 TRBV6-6 TGTGCCAGCAGTTATCGGACAGGGGGAGGCTACACCTTC CASSYRTGGGYTF
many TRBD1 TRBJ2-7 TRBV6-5 TGTGCCAGCAGTCAGGGGGTTGGGGCCTACGAGCAGTACTTC CASSQGVGAYEQYF
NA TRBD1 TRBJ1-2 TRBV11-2 TGTGCCAGCAGCTTAGAAAATACAGGGGGCTATGGCTACACCTTC CASSLENTGGYGYTF
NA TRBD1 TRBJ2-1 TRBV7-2 TGTGCCAGCAGCTACCGGGACAGCGAGTACAATGAGCAGTTCTTC CASSYRDSEYNEQFF
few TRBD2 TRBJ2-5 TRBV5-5 TGTGCCAGCAGCTCCGTCGTAAGACTAGCGGGCCAAGAGACCCAGTACTTC CASSSVVRLAGQETQYF
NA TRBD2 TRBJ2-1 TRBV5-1 TGCGCCAGCAGCCCCACTAGCGGGAACTCCTACAATGAGCAGTTCTTC CASSPTSGNSYNEQFF
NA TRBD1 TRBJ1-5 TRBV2 TGTGCCAGCATGCGTGAGGGGGCGATCGATCAGCCCCAGCATTTT CASMREGAIDQPQHF
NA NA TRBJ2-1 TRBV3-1 TGTGCCAGCAGCCAGCTAGGGGGGGGCAATGAGCAGTTCTTC CASSQLGGGNEQFF
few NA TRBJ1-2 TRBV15 TGTGCCACCAGCAGAGATCTGGAGAGGGGCGGCTACACCTTC CATSRDLERGGYTF
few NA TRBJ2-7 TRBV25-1 TGTGCCAGCAGTGAACGAGGGGAAAAGTACGAGCAGTACTTC CASSERGEKYEQYF
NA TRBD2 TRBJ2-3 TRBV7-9 TGTGCCAGCAGCCATAGGGACTACGACACAGATACGCAGTATTTT CASSHRDYDTDTQYF
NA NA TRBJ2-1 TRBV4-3 TGCGCCAGCAGCCAAGACTTCAACCGAGACCAGTTCTTC CASSQDFNRDQFF
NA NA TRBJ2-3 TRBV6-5 TGTGCCAGCAGTTCGCTGAATACGCAGTATTTT CASSSLNTQYF
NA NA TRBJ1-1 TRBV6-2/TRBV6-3 TGTGCCAGCAATTTCCAGGGTCTACCTGAAGCTTTCTTT CASNFQGLPEAFF
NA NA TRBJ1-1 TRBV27 TGTGCCAGCAGTGTTATCAGGGGTGGTTTCGACACTGAAGCTTTCTTT CASSVIRGGFDTEAFF
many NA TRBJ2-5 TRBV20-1 TGCAGTGCTAGAGACCATCTTGGGGAGTGGGCCCAGTACTTC CSARDHLGEWAQYF
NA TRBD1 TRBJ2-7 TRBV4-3 TGCGCCAGCAGCCATGTGGGACAGGGCGCCTACGAGCAGTACTTC CASSHVGQGAYEQYF
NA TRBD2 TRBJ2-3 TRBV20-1 TGCAGTGCTAGAGGGCCTAGCGGGAGGGCTAGCACAGATACGCAGTATTTT CSARGPSGRASTDTQYF
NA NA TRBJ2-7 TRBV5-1 TGCGCCAGCAGCTTGGAAGTAAATTTGGGACACGAGCAGTACTTC CASSLEVNLGHEQYF
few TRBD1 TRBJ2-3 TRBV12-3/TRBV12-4 TGTGCCAGCAACTTAGGGACAGGGAGCACAGATACGCAGTATTTT CASNLGTGSTDTQYF
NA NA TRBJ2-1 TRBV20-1 TGCAGTGCAATTCCCCCCCCGGGGAGCTTTAATGAGCAGTTCTTC CSAIPPPGSFNEQFF
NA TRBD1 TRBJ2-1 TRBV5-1 TGCGCCAGCAGCTTGAGAACCGGGACAGGATACAATGAGCAGTTCTTC CASSLRTGTGYNEQFF
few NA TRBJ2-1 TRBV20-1 TGCAGTGCTCCCACCAGCGGAAATGAGCAGTTCTTC CSAPTSGNEQFF
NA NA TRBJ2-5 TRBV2 TGTGCCAGTGAGATGGGAGAGACCCAGTACTTC CASEMGETQYF
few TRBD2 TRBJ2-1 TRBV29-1 TGCAGCGTTGATTTAGCGGGAGGGTCCTACAATGAGCAGTTCTTC CSVDLAGGSYNEQFF
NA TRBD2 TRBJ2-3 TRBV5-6 TGTGCCAGCAGTTATAGGACTAGCGGGAGGAACACAGATACGCAGTATTTT CASSYRTSGRNTDTQYF
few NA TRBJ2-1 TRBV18 TGTGCCAGCTCACCGGCCGGAGAGGGACAGTTCTTC CASSPAGEGQFF
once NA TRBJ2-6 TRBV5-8 TGTGCCAGCACCAGGTTATCTGGGGCCAACGTCCTGACTTTC CASTRLSGANVLTF
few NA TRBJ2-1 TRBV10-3 TGTGCCATCAGTGAGTCCGAGACAGCCTACAATGAGCAGTTCTTC CAISESETAYNEQFF
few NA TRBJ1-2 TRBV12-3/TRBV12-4 TGTGCCAGTCTTCAGGGTTCCTATGGCTACACCTTC CASLQGSYGYTF
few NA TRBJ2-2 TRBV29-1 TGCAGCGTTGAAGGAGGGTTCACCGGGGAGCTGTTTTTT CSVEGGFTGELFF
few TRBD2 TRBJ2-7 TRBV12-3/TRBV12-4 TGTGCCAGCAGTGCCCGACTAGCGGTGGGGCACGAGCAGTACTTC CASSARLAVGHEQYF
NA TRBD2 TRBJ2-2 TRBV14 TGTGCCACCGGACTAGCGGGCGTGGCCGGGGAGCTGTTTTTT CATGLAGVAGELFF
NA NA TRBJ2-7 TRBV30 TGTGCCTGGAGTGCTAACTACGAGCAGTACTTC CAWSANYEQYF
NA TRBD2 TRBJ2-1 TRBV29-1 TGCAGCGATCTAGCGGGGAGCTCCTACAATGAGCAGTTCTTC CSDLAGSSYNEQFF